The present T cell receptor beta chain was sequenced within a study of T cell responses to AZD1222 COVID-19 vaccine. The study's findings and limits: All repertoire sampling was performed exclusively after the peak T cell response. Clonal diversity may have been underestimated in mostly white British donors. Vaccine-associated CD4 TCRs ranged over spike, dominating at 160-218 and 743-854. In the spike-specific TCR repertoire, nearly half reportedly target unmutated variant regions.

Data came from immunoSEQ multiplex PCR; TCRdb stores just in-frame clones and leaves some out. The repertoire holds about 120,000 clones, 80% to 90% seen once, with approximately 9.6% in the top ten. On this clone: The antigen is undetermined.

The CDR3 has 13 amino acids. V dropped 1 base and J dropped 4 bases, with 5 bases sitting between them. Germline CDR1 reads SGHTA; CDR2 reads FQGTGA. The gene calls are TRBV7-3 and TRBJ1-3; a weak D match, TRBD1 (5 bases). The TCR comes from an adult in good health. This specimen was peripheral blood, taken on day 0 of AZD1222 vaccination. CDR3 sequence: CASSLNRGNTIYF. CDR3 in DNA: TGTGCCAGCAGCTTAAACAGGGGAAACACCATATATTTT.